This entry describes one TCR beta chain. The data derive from a study of blood T cell repertoires in COVID-19. Across the study: COVID-19 samples collected from the United States, Italy and Spain covered acute and convalescent phases. PBMCs, B-cell-depleted T cells, or T cells were the source of the cDNA or gDNA that made up the material.

Between the trimmed V and J ends, which lost 6 bases and 6 bases, there was a span of 13 bases. The CDR3 runs to 13 residues. From germline, CDR1 is KGHSH and CDR2 LQKENI. In the original workflow: Amplification from reference gene primers served as the basis for estimated nucleated cell counts. The method was immunoSEQ multiplex PCR; TCRdb's version includes in-frame clones alone and lacks a portion of them. The V and J calls and clone size are taken from that table; D and trimming were inferred from the DNA. The sample has roughly 400,000 clones; about 90% are singletons. Two negative PCRs, clearance, or symptom resolution were required of recovered Cohort 3 donors.

Input material: PBMCs or T cells enriched from blood (not recorded which). This chain connects TRBV18 to TRBJ2-3; possibly TRBD1 for D (5 bases). The sequence derives from a man between 18 and 29 years old who had recovered from COVID-19. For the CDR3, the DNA is TGTGCCAGCTCCCCTCACCCAGGGGATACGCAGTATTTT. Protein: CASSPHPGDTQYF. Looking up the rest from reference TRBV18 and TRBJ2-3 gives the full variable domain: NAGVMQNPRHLVRRRGQEARLRCSPMKGHSHVYWYRQLPEEGLKFMVYLQKENIIDESGMPKERFSAEFPKEGPSILRIQQVVRGDSAAYFCASSPHPGDTQYFGPGTRLTVL.